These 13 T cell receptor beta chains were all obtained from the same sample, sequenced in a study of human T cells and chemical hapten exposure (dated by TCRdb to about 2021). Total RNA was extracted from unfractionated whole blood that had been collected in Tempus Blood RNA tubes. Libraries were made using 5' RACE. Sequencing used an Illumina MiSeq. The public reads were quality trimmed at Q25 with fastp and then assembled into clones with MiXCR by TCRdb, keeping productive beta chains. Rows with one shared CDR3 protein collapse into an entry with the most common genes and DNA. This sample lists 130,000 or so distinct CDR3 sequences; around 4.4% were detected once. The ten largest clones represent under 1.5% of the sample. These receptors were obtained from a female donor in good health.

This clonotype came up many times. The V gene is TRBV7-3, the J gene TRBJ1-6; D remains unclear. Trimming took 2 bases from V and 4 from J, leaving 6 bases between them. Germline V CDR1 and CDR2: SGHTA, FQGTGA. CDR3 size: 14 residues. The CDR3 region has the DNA TGTGCCAGCAGCTTACTAGGATATAATTCACCCCTCCACTTT. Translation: CASSLLGYNSPLHF.

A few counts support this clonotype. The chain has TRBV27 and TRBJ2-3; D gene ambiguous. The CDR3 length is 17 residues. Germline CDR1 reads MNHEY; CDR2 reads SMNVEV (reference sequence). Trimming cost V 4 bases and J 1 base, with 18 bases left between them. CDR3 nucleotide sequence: TGTGCCAGCAGTTCCACCGTTCCGGGCAAGGGCACAGATACGCAGTATTTT. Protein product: CASSSTVPGKGTDTQYF.

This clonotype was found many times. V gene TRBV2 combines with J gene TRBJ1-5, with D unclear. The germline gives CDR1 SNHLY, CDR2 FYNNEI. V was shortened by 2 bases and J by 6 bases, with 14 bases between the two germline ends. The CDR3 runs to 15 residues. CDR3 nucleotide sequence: TGTGCCAGCAGTGAAATTCGGGTTTCTAGTCAGCCCCAGCATTTT. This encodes CASSEIRVSSQPQHF. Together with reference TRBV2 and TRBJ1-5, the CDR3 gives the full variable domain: EPEVTQTPSHQVTQMGQEVILRCVPISNHLYFYWYRQILGQKVEFLVSFYNNEISEKSEIFDDQFSVERPDGSNFTLKIRSTKLEDSAMYFCASSEIRVSSQPQHFGDGTRLSIL.

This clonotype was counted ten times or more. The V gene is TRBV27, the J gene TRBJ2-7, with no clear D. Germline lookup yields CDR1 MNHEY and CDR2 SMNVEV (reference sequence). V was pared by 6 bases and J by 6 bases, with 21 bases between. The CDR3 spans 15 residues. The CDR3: CASSHNQEIRSEQYF. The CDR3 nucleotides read TGTGCCAGCAGCCACAACCAAGAGATTCGGAGCGAGCAGTACTTC.

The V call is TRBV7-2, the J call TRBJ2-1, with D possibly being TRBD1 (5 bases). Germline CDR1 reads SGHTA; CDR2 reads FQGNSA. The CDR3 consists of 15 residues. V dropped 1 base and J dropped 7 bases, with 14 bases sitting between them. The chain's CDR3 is CASSLGQGPTNEQFF. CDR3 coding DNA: TGTGCCAGCAGCTTAGGTCAGGGCCCTACTAATGAGCAGTTCTTC.

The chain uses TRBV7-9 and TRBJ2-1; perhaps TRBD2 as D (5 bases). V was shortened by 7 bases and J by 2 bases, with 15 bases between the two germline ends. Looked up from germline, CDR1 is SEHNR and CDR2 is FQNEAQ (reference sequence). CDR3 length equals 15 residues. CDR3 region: CASTQWSGAYNEQFF. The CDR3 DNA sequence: TGTGCCAGCACCCAATGGTCCGGGGCCTACAATGAGCAGTTCTTC. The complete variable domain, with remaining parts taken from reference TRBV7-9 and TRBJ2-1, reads DTGVSQNPRHKITKRGQNVTFRCDPISEHNRLYWYRQTLGQGPEFLTYFQNEAQLEKSRLLSDRFSAERPKGSFSTLEIQRTEQGDSAMYLCASTQWSGAYNEQFFGPGTRLTVL.

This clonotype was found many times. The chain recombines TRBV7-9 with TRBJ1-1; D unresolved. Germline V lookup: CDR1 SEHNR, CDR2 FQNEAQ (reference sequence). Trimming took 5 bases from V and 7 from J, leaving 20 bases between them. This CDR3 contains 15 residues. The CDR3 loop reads CASSPIPGATLEAFF. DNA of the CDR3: TGTGCCAGCAGCCCCATTCCTGGAGCTACTCTTGAAGCTTTCTTT.

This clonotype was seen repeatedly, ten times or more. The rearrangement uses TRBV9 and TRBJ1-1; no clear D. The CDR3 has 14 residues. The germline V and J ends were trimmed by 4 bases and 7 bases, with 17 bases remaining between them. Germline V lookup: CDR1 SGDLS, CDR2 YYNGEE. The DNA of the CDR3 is TGTGCCAGCAGCCCTTTTACGGGATCTGGTGAAGCTTTCTTT. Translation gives CASSPFTGSGEAFF.

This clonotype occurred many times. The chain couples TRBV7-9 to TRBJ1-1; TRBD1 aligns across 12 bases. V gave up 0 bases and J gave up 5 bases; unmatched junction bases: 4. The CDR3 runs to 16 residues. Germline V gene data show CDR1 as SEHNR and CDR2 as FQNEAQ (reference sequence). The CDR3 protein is CASSLAGQGAGTEAFF. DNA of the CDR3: TGTGCCAGCAGCTTAGCGGGACAGGGGGCGGGGACTGAAGCTTTCTTT.

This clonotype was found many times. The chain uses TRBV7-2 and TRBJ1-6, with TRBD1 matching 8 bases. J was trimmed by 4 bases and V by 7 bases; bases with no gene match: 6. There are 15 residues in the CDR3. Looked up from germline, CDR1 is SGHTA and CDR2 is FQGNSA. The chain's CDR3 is CASNNRQGYNSPLHF. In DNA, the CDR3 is TGTGCCAGCAATAATCGACAGGGGTATAATTCACCCCTCCACTTT.

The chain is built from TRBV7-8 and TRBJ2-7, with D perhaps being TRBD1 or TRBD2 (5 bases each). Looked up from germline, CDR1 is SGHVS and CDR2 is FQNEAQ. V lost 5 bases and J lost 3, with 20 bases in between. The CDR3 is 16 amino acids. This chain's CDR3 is CASSLRPGRRGYEQYF. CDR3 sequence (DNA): TGTGCCAGCAGCCTGAGACCGGGGCGTCGGGGCTACGAGCAGTACTTC.

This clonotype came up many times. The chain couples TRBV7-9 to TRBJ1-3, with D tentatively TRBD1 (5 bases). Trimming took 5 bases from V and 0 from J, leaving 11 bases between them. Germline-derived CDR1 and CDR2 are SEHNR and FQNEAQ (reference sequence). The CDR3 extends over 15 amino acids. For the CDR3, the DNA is TGTGCCAGCAGCCCGCCCGGGACCTCTGGAAACACCATATATTTT. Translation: CASSPPGTSGNTIYF. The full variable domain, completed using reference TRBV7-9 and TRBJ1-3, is DTGVSQNPRHKITKRGQNVTFRCDPISEHNRLYWYRQTLGQGPEFLTYFQNEAQLEKSRLLSDRFSAERPKGSFSTLEIQRTEQGDSAMYLCASSPPGTSGNTIYFGEGSWLTVV.

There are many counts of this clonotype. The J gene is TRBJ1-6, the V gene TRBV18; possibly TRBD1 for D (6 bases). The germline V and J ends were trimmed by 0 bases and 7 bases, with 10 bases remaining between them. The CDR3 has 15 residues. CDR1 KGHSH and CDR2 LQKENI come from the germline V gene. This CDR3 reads CASSPPGGGNSPLHF. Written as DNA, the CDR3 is TGTGCCAGCTCACCACCGGGGGGGGGCAATTCACCCCTCCACTTT.